This TCR beta chain was sequenced in a study of blood T cell repertoires in COVID-19. Study-level information: COVID-19 samples from acute and convalescent phases originated in the United States, Italy and Spain. Sample material is recorded as cDNA or gDNA derived from T cells, B-cell-depleted T cells, or PBMCs.

Authors' processing steps: Counts of nucleated cells, estimated from reference gene primer amplification, were obtained. Clones were sequenced by immunoSEQ multiplex PCR, and TCRdb holds only the in-frame ones, with some missing. V and J calls and clone size are given by that table; D and trimming were obtained from the DNA. The sample contains 470,000 or so clones, about 89% of which appear only once. The sample comprised peripheral blood. The clonotype comes from a woman younger than 45 with acute or convalescent COVID-19.

The CDR3 DNA follows: TGCAGCGTTGAAGATCCCGCGAGGTCTCTAGCGGGTACAGATACGCAGTATTTT. Its translation is CSVEDPARSLAGTDTQYF. This chain uses TRBV29-1 with TRBJ2-3; TRBD2 aligns across 8 bases. The V segment lost 0 bases and the J segment 3 bases; nucleotides outside the gene matches: 14. The CDR3 covers 18 residues. From germline, CDR1 is SQVTM and CDR2 ANQGSEA.